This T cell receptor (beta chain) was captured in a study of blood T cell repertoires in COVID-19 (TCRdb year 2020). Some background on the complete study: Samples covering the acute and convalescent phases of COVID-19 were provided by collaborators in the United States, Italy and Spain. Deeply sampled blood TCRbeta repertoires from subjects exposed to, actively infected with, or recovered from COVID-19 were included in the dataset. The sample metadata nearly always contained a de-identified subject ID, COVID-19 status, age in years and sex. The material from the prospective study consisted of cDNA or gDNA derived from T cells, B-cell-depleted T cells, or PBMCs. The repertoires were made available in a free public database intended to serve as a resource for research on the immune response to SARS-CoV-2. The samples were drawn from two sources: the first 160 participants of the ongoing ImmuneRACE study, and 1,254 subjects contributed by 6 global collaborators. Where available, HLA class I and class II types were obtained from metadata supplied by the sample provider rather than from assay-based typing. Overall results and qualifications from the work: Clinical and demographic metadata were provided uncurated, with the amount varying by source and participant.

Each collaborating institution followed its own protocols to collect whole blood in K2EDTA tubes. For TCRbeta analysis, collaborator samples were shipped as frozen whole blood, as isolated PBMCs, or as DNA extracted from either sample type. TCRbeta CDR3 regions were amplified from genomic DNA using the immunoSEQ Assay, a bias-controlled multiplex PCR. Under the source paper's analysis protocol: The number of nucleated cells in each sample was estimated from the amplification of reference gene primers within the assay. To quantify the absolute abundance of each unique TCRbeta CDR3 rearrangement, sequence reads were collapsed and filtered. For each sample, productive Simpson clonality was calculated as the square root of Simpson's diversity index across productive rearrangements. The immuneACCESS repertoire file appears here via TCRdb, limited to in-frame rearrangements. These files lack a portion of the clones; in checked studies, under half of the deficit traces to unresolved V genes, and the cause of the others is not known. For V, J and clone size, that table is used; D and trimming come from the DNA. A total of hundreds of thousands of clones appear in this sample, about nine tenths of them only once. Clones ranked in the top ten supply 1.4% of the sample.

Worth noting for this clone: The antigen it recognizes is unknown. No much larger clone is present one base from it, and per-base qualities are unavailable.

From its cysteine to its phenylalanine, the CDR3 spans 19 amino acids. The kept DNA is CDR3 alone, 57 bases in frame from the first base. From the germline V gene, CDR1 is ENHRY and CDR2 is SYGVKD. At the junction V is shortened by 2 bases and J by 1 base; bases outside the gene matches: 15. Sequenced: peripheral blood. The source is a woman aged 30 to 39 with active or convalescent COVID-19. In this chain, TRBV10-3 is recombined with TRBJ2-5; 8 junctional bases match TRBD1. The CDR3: CAISELGVDNRGIQETQYF. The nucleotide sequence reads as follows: TGTGCCATCAGTGAGCTCGGGGTGGATAACAGGGGGATCCAAGAGACCCAGTACTTC.